The present T cell receptor (beta chain) was sequenced within a study of T cell responses to AZD1222 COVID-19 vaccine. Using immunoSEQ multiplex PCR, the repertoire was profiled, and TCRdb retains in-frame clones only, with some absent. The sample has some 150,000 clones, approximately 85% seen once. This clone was seen only a few times. No antigen is known for it. The CDR3 runs 15 residues. V dropped 0 bases and J dropped 2; count of bases not matched to a gene: 2. Germline CDR1 reads LNHNV; CDR2 reads YYDKDF (reference sequence). The study, taken as a whole, reports: In a largely white British group with more females than males, clonal diversity was possibly underestimated. With dominance at 160-218 and 743-854, vaccine-associated CD4 TCRs spanned spike. AZD1222 recipients seropositive at baseline numbered only 5 or 6. Epitopes outside B.1.351 and B.1.1.7 mutated regions reportedly drew nearly half of spike TCRs.

The clonotype was recovered from an adult in good health. Sequencing used peripheral blood, obtained on day 0 of MenACWY control vaccination. This chain connects TRBV15 to TRBJ2-3; TRBD1 aligns across 7 bases. In nucleotides, the CDR3 is TGTGCCACCAGCAGAGAAGACAGGGCCACAGATACGCAGTATTTT. Translating gives CATSREDRATDTQYF.